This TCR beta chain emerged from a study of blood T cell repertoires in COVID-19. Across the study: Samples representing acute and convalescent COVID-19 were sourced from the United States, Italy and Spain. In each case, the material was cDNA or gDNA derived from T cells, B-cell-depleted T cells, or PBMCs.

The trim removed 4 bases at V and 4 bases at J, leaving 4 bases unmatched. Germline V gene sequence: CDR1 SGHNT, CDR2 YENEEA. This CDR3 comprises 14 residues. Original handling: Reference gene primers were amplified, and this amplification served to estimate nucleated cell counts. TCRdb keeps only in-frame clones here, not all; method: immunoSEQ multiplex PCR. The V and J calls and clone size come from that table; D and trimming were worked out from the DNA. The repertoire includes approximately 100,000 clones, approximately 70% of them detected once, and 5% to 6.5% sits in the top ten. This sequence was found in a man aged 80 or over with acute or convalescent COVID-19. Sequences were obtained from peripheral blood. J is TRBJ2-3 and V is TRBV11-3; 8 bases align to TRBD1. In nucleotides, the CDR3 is TGTGCCAGCAGCTCAAGGACAGGGTCAGATACGCAGTATTTT. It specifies CASSSRTGSDTQYF.